A selection of T cell receptor beta chains follows, all from one sample in a study of CD8 T cells in ankylosing spondylitis. Each CDR3 protein is one row after TCRdb ran MiXCR on the 5' RACE reads. Among about 240,000 distinct CDR3 sequences listed, about 11% were seen once. Sequencing used blood, either unsorted or a sorted T cell fraction (not recorded which). These receptors were collected from a male donor with ankylosing spondylitis or in good health (not recorded which). CDR3s include the opening cysteine and the closing phenylalanine or tryptophan. Fields, in order: D gene, clone size, V gene, J gene, CDR3 protein, CDR3 DNA. A D gene is named only where the DNA matches it firmly. A row's size may be missing; if present it is once, few, many or a size class.

-	many	TRBV11-2	TRBJ2-1	CASSLDRAYNEQFF	TGTGCCAGCAGCTTAGACAGGGCCTACAATGAGCAGTTCTTC
TRBD1	many	TRBV29-1	TRBJ2-1	CSVDTGGRDEQFF	TGCAGCGTTGATACAGGGGGCCGAGATGAGCAGTTCTTC
-	many	TRBV20-1	TRBJ1-1	CSARRGNSLNTEAFF	TGCAGTGCTAGGCGGGGGAACAGTTTGAACACTGAAGCTTTCTTT
TRBD1	many	TRBV18	TRBJ1-2	CASSQATGIYGYTF	TGTGCCAGCTCACAGGCGACAGGGATCTATGGCTACACCTTC
-	many	TRBV30	TRBJ2-5	CAWSQETQYF	TGTGCCTGGAGCCAAGAGACCCAGTACTTC
-	-	TRBV4-1	TRBJ2-3	CASSRIHGSPADTQYF	TGCGCCAGCAGCCGGATTCACGGGAGCCCCGCAGATACGCAGTATTTT
-	few	TRBV12-3/TRBV12-4	TRBJ2-1	CASSPSGERDNEQFF	TGTGCCAGCAGTCCGTCGGGGGAGCGTGACAATGAGCAGTTCTTC
TRBD2	many	TRBV3-1	TRBJ2-1	CASSQVGLAVYNEQFF	TGTGCCAGCAGCCAAGTAGGCCTAGCGGTCTACAATGAGCAGTTCTTC
TRBD2	-	TRBV5-1	TRBJ2-7	CASSLGQLAAEQYF	TGCGCCAGCAGCTTAGGTCAGCTAGCGGCCGAGCAGTACTTC
-	-	TRBV5-1	TRBJ1-2	CASSSLIGGLNYGYTF	TGCGCCAGCAGCTCGCTAATTGGGGGTCTTAACTATGGCTACACCTTC
TRBD2	many	TRBV7-9	TRBJ2-3	CASSLDTSAGTDTQYF	TGTGCCAGCAGCTTAGATACTAGCGCAGGCACAGATACGCAGTATTTT
-	many	TRBV30	TRBJ2-7	CAWSLQDYEQYF	TGTGCCTGGAGTTTACAGGACTACGAGCAGTACTTC
-	many	TRBV29-1	TRBJ2-7	CSVEDRISGTSYEQYF	TGCAGCGTTGAAGATCGAATATCAGGAACCTCCTACGAGCAGTACTTC
-	many	TRBV6-1	TRBJ1-1	CASSEIGPRAAEAFF	TGTGCCAGCAGTGAGATAGGCCCAAGGGCGGCTGAAGCTTTCTTT
-	many	TRBV28	TRBJ1-4	CASSFRQGANEKLFF	TGTGCCAGCAGTTTTCGTCAGGGCGCTAACGAAAAACTGTTTTTT
TRBD2	-	TRBV7-2	TRBJ2-1	CASSLLRAGGGEQFF	TGTGCCAGCAGCTTGTTGAGAGCGGGGGGGGGTGAGCAGTTCTTC
-	-	TRBV6-1	TRBJ2-4	CTGVAKNIQYF	TGTACTGGGGTAGCCAAAAACATTCAGTACTTC
-	few	TRBV30	TRBJ2-4	CAWSMAGLAKNIQYF	TGTGCCTGGAGTATGGCAGGTCTAGCCAAAAACATTCAGTACTTC
-	few	TRBV30	TRBJ2-2	CAWSAGSMTTGELFF	TGTGCCTGGAGTGCGGGCTCCATGACCACCGGGGAGCTGTTTTTT
-	many	TRBV7-9	TRBJ2-7	CASSLDGEQYF	TGTGCCAGCAGCTTAGATGGCGAGCAGTACTTC
-	-	TRBV12-3/TRBV12-4	TRBJ2-7	CASSLGVGPYEQYF	TGTGCCAGCAGTTTGGGGGTTGGCCCCTACGAGCAGTACTTC
-	many	TRBV20-1	TRBJ1-6	CSAPRTDNSPLHF	TGCAGTGCCCCCCGGACGGATAATTCACCCCTCCACTTT
TRBD2	many	TRBV6-2/TRBV6-3	TRBJ2-1	CASSYRIAGSGEQFF	TGTGCCAGCAGTTACCGAATAGCGGGGAGCGGTGAGCAGTTCTTC
TRBD1	few	TRBV4-1	TRBJ1-4	CASSQGTYDRVYEKLFF	TGCGCCAGCAGCCAAGGGACCTACGACAGGGTTTATGAAAAACTGTTTTTT
-	many	TRBV5-1	TRBJ2-4	CASRAADKYIQYF	TGCGCCAGCCGCGCGGCTGACAAGTACATTCAGTACTTC
TRBD2	few	TRBV2	TRBJ2-3	CASKEREITDTQYF	TGTGCCAGCAAGGAGCGGGAGATCACAGATACGCAGTATTTT
-	-	TRBV7-9	TRBJ1-1	CASSPEGGRTEAFF	TGTGCCAGCAGCCCAGAGGGGGGACGAACTGAAGCTTTCTTT
-	many	TRBV14	TRBJ2-7	CASSQDLVSYEQYF	TGTGCCAGCAGCCAAGATTTGGTATCCTACGAGCAGTACTTC
-	many	TRBV5-5	TRBJ2-5	CASTPGLTAQETQYF	TGTGCCAGCACCCCCGGACTGACAGCTCAAGAGACCCAGTACTTC
TRBD2	many	TRBV9	TRBJ2-7	CASSATSGKSEQYF	TGTGCCAGCAGCGCGACTAGCGGGAAGTCTGAGCAGTACTTC
-	many	TRBV15	TRBJ2-7	CATSPGTAYEQYF	TGTGCCACCAGCCCAGGGACGGCCTACGAGCAGTACTTC
-	many	TRBV5-1	TRBJ2-2	CASSLDLTHTGELFF	TGCGCCAGCAGCTTGGACCTTACCCACACCGGGGAGCTGTTTTTT
TRBD1	many	TRBV12-3/TRBV12-4	TRBJ2-7	CASSSSTGAYEQYF	TGTGCCAGCAGTTCCTCGACAGGGGCCTACGAGCAGTACTTC
-	many	TRBV12-3/TRBV12-4	TRBJ2-3	CASSLDRRADTQYF	TGTGCCAGCAGTTTGGACAGGAGGGCAGATACGCAGTATTTT
-	many	TRBV30	TRBJ1-3	CAWSPIRPGNTIYF	TGTGCCTGGAGTCCCATCAGGCCGGGAAACACCATATATTTT